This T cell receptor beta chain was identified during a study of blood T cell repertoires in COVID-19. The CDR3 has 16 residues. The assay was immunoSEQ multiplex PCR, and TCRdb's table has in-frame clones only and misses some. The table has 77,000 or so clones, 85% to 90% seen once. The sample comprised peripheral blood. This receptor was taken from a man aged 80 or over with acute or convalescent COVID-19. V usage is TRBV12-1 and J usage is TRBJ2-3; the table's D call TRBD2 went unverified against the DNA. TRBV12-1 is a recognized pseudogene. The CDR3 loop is CASSYWTSGVTDTQYF. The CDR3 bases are TGTGCCAGCAGCTACTGGACTAGCGGAGTCACAGATACGCAGTATTTT.